This TCR beta chain came from a study of T cells in Graves' hyperthyroidism and ophthalmopathy. The study, taken as a whole, reports: In blood, most of the thyroid clonotypes expanded above 0.001 were also present. A model using 13 V-J features told ophthalmopathy apart from stable hyperthyroidism.

This clonotype occurred many times. The antigen is unknown. A NOSPECS grade of at least 4, a Clinical Activity Score of at least 3 and duration under 3 months were recorded in ophthalmopathy patients. The CDR3 extends over 12 amino acids. Germline assignment: CDR1 SEHNR and CDR2 FQNEAQ (reference sequence). V was cut by 2 bases and J by 8 bases, with 7 bases left in between. Amplified regions were TCR beta CDR3 sequences from RNA transcripts. RT-PCR in the first round (using the HTBI primer set) targeted the TCR CDR3. MiXCR was run by TCRdb on the multiplex PCR reads, yielding one entry per CDR3 protein. The repertoire includes a few hundred thousand distinct CDR3 sequences, roughly an eighth of them detected once, and approximately 35% sits in the top ten.

The clonotype was recovered from a woman aged 35 to 49 with Graves' ophthalmopathy. Material for sequencing was blood. The chain uses TRBV7-9 and TRBJ2-1, with no clear D. The CDR3 nucleotides are TGTGCCAGCAGCTTATCAGGCCATGAGCAGTTCTTC. Residues: CASSLSGHEQFF.